This passage covers 30 T cell receptor beta chains from one sample sequenced in a study of blood T cells in healthy people across ages. The authors ran a second PCR of about 6 to 11 cycles using a sample-barcoded 5' primer and a J-beta primer mix. A single record per CDR3 protein comes from TCRdb applying MiXCR to the 5' RACE reads. The repertoire has 870,000 or so distinct CDR3 sequences, around 26% of them found once; the top ten carry 15% to 20%. Material: blood. The receptors shown here come from a woman aged 80 or over in good health.

The rearrangement joins TRBV7-2 to TRBJ1-4, with TRBD1 matching 7 bases. Germline CDR1 is SGHTA and CDR2 is FQGNSA. Trimming took 1 base from V and 7 from J; bases not matched to a gene: 6. The CDR3 is made up of 15 amino acids. DNA of the CDR3: TGTGCCAGCAGCTTAGTGACAGGGTGGAGTGAAAAACTGTTTTTT. Translating it yields CASSLVTGWSEKLFF.

This clonotype has at least ten counts. The chain recombines TRBV7-2 with TRBJ1-4, with unresolved D. The germline gives CDR1 SGHTA, CDR2 FQGNSA. V lost 1 base and J 3 bases, leaving 9 bases between the germline ends. CDR3 length equals 15 residues. The DNA for the CDR3 is TGTGCCAGCAGCTTAGGGCCTAGCTCTAATGAAAAACTGTTTTTT. As protein: CASSLGPSSNEKLFF.

This clonotype was detected ten times or more. J is TRBJ2-7 and V is TRBV20-1; 13 bases match TRBD2. V lost 6 bases, J lost 5 bases, and 7 bases stayed unmatched. The germline CDR1 and CDR2 sequences are DFQATT and SNEGSKA (reference sequence). The CDR3 is 14 residues long. The CDR3 nucleotides read TGCAGTGCGGATACTAGCGGGGGGGCCCACGAGCAGTACTTC. The encoded protein is CSADTSGGAHEQYF.

Comment on this clonotype: Given a much more abundant clone one base away, this may be a read error. This chain joins TRBV7-9 and TRBJ2-5; possible D gene TRBD2, 7 bases. CDR1 and CDR2 from the germline V gene are SEHNR and FQNEAQ (reference sequence). This CDR3 region has 16 residues. V lost 5 bases and J lost 11, with 27 bases in between. The CDR3 sequence is CASSPPLGGGPNEQYF. The CDR3 DNA follows: TGTGCCAGCAGCCCCCCGTTGGGGGGGGGCCCCAATGAGCAGTACTTC.

The chain has TRBV27 and TRBJ1-1, with no clear D. The CDR3 runs to 14 residues. Trimming removed 3 bases at V and 0 bases at J, with 8 bases between. CDR1 MNHEY and CDR2 SMNVEV come from the germline V gene (reference sequence). CDR3 in DNA: TGTGCCAGCAGTTTTTATCGGGTGAACACTGAAGCTTTCTTT. This sequence encodes CASSFYRVNTEAFF.

This clonotype was picked up many times. This chain uses TRBV7-2 with TRBJ2-5; 8 bases match TRBD2. There are 13 residues in the CDR3. The germline CDR1 and CDR2 sequences are SGHTA and FQGNSA. J was trimmed by 4 bases and V by 8 bases; bases with no gene match: 6. CDR3 coding DNA: TGTGCCAGCGGGCTTCGGGGGGGAGAGACCCAGTACTTC. This gives the protein CASGLRGGETQYF.

This clonotype was picked up many times. The chain uses TRBV5-1 and TRBJ1-2, with a possible D match to TRBD1 (5 bases). Germline V lookup: CDR1 SGHRS, CDR2 YFSETQ. V was cut by 0 bases and J by 9 bases, with 18 bases left in between. This CDR3 is 15 amino acids long. CDR3 sequence reads: CASSLAQVGIASYTF. In DNA form, the CDR3 reads TGCGCCAGCAGCTTGGCACAGGTCGGGATCGCGAGCTACACCTTC. The complete variable domain, with remaining parts taken from reference TRBV5-1 and TRBJ1-2, reads KAGVTQTPRYLIKTRGQQVTLSCSPISGHRSVSWYQQTPGQGLQFLFEYFSETQRNKGNFPGRFSGRQFSNSRSEMNVSTLELGDSALYLCASSLAQVGIASYTFGSGTRLTVV.

This clonotype has at least ten counts. The chain joins TRBV4-3 to TRBJ1-4, with D possibly TRBD1 on 5 matching bases. The CDR3 spans 17 residues. CDR1 is LGHNA, CDR2 YSLEER, per germline. Deletions cut 0 bases from V and 4 bases from J, with 15 bases between. CDR3 sequence reads: CASSQDHLAGSNEKLFF. The DNA of the CDR3 is TGCGCCAGCAGCCAAGATCACTTGGCAGGGAGTAATGAAAAACTGTTTTTT.

This clonotype turned up a few times. V and J are TRBV18 and TRBJ2-1; 8 nucleotides match TRBD1. Germline lookup yields CDR1 KGHSH and CDR2 LQKENI. Trimming cost V 3 bases and J 10 bases; bases outside gene matches: 14. This CDR3 is built from 16 residues. CDR3 in DNA: TGTGCCAGCTCACCTTTTCAGGGGGCCGCCCCGCCCGAGCAGTTCTTC. This sequence encodes CASSPFQGAAPPEQFF. The full variable domain, completed using reference TRBV18 and TRBJ2-1, is NAGVMQNPRHLVRRRGQEARLRCSPMKGHSHVYWYRQLPEEGLKFMVYLQKENIIDESGMPKERFSAEFPKEGPSILRIQQVVRGDSAAYFCASSPFQGAAPPEQFFGPGTRLTVL.

DNA of the CDR3: TGTGCCAGCAGCCAGAGGGGTAGGCAAGAGACCCAGTACTTC. This translates into CASSQRGRQETQYF. The rearrangement uses TRBV11-2 and TRBJ2-5; D possibly uses TRBD1 or TRBD2 (5 bases each). Trimming cost V 5 bases and J 2 bases, with 12 bases left between them. Germline values: CDR1 SGHAT, CDR2 FQNNGV. The length of the CDR3 is 14 residues.

In this sample, this clonotype turned up many times. This chain uses TRBV20-1 with TRBJ2-1; D is possibly TRBD1 or TRBD2 (5 bases each). Germline V lookup: CDR1 DFQATT, CDR2 SNEGSKA (reference sequence). Trimming left V 3 bases short and J 6 bases short, with 12 bases between. There are 13 residues in the CDR3. CDR3 amino acids: CSASDTGRNEQFF. The CDR3 DNA reads TGCAGTGCTAGTGACACGGGGCGCAATGAGCAGTTCTTC.

The genes are TRBV15 and TRBJ2-5; D unclear. This CDR3 is 13 amino acids long. The germline V gene encodes CDR1 LNHNV and CDR2 YYDKDF (reference sequence). V was shortened by 0 bases and J by 5 bases, with 7 bases between the two germline ends. The CDR3 DNA is TGTGCCACCAGCAGAGATTTATCCGAGACCCAGTACTTC. Translating it yields CATSRDLSETQYF.

In this sample, this clonotype turned up many times. The V call is TRBV27, the J call TRBJ2-4; unclear D gene. The length of the CDR3 is 16 residues. CDR1 and CDR2 from the germline V gene are MNHEY and SMNVEV (reference sequence). Deletions cut 6 bases from V and 3 bases from J, with 18 bases between. The CDR3 sequence is CASSPGLRVGKNIQYF. CDR3 sequence (DNA): TGTGCCAGCAGCCCCGGGCTTCGGGTGGGCAAAAACATTCAGTACTTC.

Turning to this clonotype: An end of the junction does not agree with germline; a read error may underlie this. The chain carries TRBV7-9 and TRBJ2-3; maybe TRBD2 (8 bases). CDR1 is SEHNR, CDR2 FQNEAQ, per germline (reference sequence). This CDR3 region has 17 residues. CDR3 in amino acids: CASSLPGGSGATDAQYF. The CDR3 nucleotides read TGTGCCAGCAGCTTACCAGGGGGTAGCGGGGCCACAGATGCGCAGTATTTT.

The chain recombines TRBV20-1 with TRBJ2-2, with 12 bases identical to TRBD2. CDR3 length: 15 residues. V shed 6 bases and J 5 bases; nucleotides not matched to a gene: 7. Germline lookup yields CDR1 DFQATT and CDR2 SNEGSKA (reference sequence). The CDR3 DNA sequence: TGCAGTGCACCTCCTAGCGGGGGGGCGACCGGGGAGCTGTTTTTT. Residues: CSAPPSGGATGELFF.

J is TRBJ1-5 and V is TRBV28; no reliable D call. Trimming cost V 7 bases and J 4 bases, with 11 bases left between them. This CDR3 comprises 13 residues. In germline, CDR1 is MDHEN, CDR2 SYDVKM. The CDR3 loop is CASTPRVNQPQHF. CDR3 DNA sequence: TGTGCCAGCACCCCGAGGGTGAATCAGCCCCAGCATTTT.

The table lists this clonotype with a few counts. The chain joins TRBV5-1 to TRBJ1-1; D call uncertain. The CDR3 loop spans 11 amino acids. Per the germline V gene, CDR1 is SGHRS and CDR2 is YFSETQ. V was trimmed by 6 bases and J by 6 bases, leaving 9 bases between them. The CDR3 region is CASISGAEAFF. In DNA form, the CDR3 reads TGCGCCAGCATCTCTGGGGCTGAAGCTTTCTTT.

This clonotype was found many times. This chain links TRBV7-2 with TRBJ2-1, with D unclear. The CDR3 spans 11 residues. Per the germline V gene, CDR1 is SGHTA and CDR2 is FQGNSA. V lost 5 bases and J 6 bases, leaving 5 bases between the germline ends. CDR3 residues: CASSRVNEQFF. The CDR3 DNA follows: TGTGCCAGCAGCCGAGTCAATGAGCAGTTCTTC.

This clonotype was detected ten times or more. The chain has TRBV5-1 and TRBJ1-2; no firm D call. Trimming removed 0 bases from V and 6 bases from J, with 21 bases in between. In germline, CDR1 is SGHRS, CDR2 YFSETQ. This CDR3 has 17 amino acids. The CDR3 spells CASSLAPREGSINGYTF. For the CDR3, the DNA is TGCGCCAGCAGCTTGGCCCCTCGGGAAGGGTCGATTAATGGCTACACCTTC. Complete variable domain (other parts from reference TRBV5-1 and TRBJ1-2): KAGVTQTPRYLIKTRGQQVTLSCSPISGHRSVSWYQQTPGQGLQFLFEYFSETQRNKGNFPGRFSGRQFSNSRSEMNVSTLELGDSALYLCASSLAPREGSINGYTFGSGTRLTVV.

In this sample, this clonotype turned up many times. The chain links TRBV7-7 to TRBJ2-5; perhaps TRBD1 as D (5 bases). The CDR3 loop spans 14 amino acids. Looked up from germline, CDR1 is SSHAT and CDR2 is FNYEAQ (reference sequence). V lost 5 bases and J lost 4, with 14 bases in between. CDR3: CASSPRQRLETQYF. The CDR3 DNA reads TGTGCCAGCAGCCCCCGACAGAGACTAGAGACCCAGTACTTC.

This clonotype occurred a few times. The rearrangement links TRBV3-1 to TRBJ2-5; 8 bases align to TRBD2. V lost 4 bases and J lost 13; bases outside the gene matches: 5. Germline CDR1 is LGHDT and CDR2 is YNNKEL (reference sequence). The CDR3 is 11 residues long. CDR3 sequence (DNA): TGTGCCAGCAGCCCCGGGACTAGGGTGTACTTC. It codes for CASSPGTRVYF.

This clonotype was seen only a few times. This may be a read error: a much more frequent sequence differs by one nucleotide. The V gene is TRBV7-2, the J gene TRBJ2-1; D is possibly TRBD1 (6 bases). Germline V gene data show CDR1 as SGHTA and CDR2 as FQGNSA. Trimming left V 1 base short and J 10 bases short, with 17 bases between. This CDR3 is built from 15 residues. The CDR3 loop is CASSLDRDTTYEQFF. CDR3 DNA: TGTGCCAGCAGCTTAGACAGGGATACCACCTACGAGCAGTTCTTC.

The table lists this clonotype with many counts. This chain links TRBV2 with TRBJ2-6, with D uncertain. The V end lost 8 bases, the J end lost 2 bases, and 13 bases lay between the germline ends. Germline CDR1 reads SNHLY; CDR2 reads FYNNEI. There are 15 residues in the CDR3. Here the CDR3 reads CASQKDPPGANVLTF. CDR3 sequence (DNA): TGTGCCAGCCAGAAAGATCCCCCTGGGGCCAACGTCCTGACTTTC.

Ten or more counts support this clonotype. V usage is TRBV20-1 and J usage is TRBJ1-4; TRBD1 agrees at 11 bases. The CDR3 runs to 18 residues. Germline V lookup: CDR1 DFQATT, CDR2 SNEGSKA (reference sequence). Losses at the gene ends were 3 bases for V and 0 bases for J; bases not matched to a gene: 9. The CDR3, as DNA: TGCAGTGCTAGCCGGAGGGACAGGGGGATTGCAACTAATGAAAAACTGTTTTTT. Residues: CSASRRDRGIATNEKLFF.

Details on this clonotype: A much larger clonotype is one base distant, so this may be a read error. The chain carries TRBV12-3 or TRBV12-4 and TRBJ1-5; D remains ambiguous. V lost 3 bases, J lost 4 bases, and 7 bases lay in between. The CDR3 runs 13 residues. The CDR3 reads CASSFWENQPQHF. CDR3 DNA: TGTGCCAGCAGTTTTTGGGAAAATCAGCCCCAGCATTTT.

Turning to this clonotype: A read error may explain this, as a much larger clone is one base away. V usage is TRBV9 and J usage is TRBJ2-3, with TRBD1 identical over 11 bases. Germline CDR1 is SGDLS and CDR2 is YYNGEE. There are 18 residues in the CDR3. The CDR3 spells CTSTLTGTGGLSTDTQYF. In DNA, the CDR3 is TGTACCAGCACTCTGACCGGGACAGGGGGTCTTAGCACAGATACGCAGTATTTT. Complete variable domain (other parts from reference TRBV9 and TRBJ2-3): DSGVTQTPKHLITATGQRVTLRCSPRSGDLSVYWYQQSLDQGLQFLIQYYNGEERAKGNILERFSAQQFPDLHSELNLSSLELGDSALYFCTSTLTGTGGLSTDTQYFGPGTRLTVL.

For this clonotype: The junction departs from the called germline gene at one end, perhaps through a read error. The rearrangement links TRBV14 to TRBJ1-2; D is perhaps TRBD1 (6 bases). Looked up from germline, CDR1 is SGHDN and CDR2 is FVKESK. This CDR3 region has 15 residues. This CDR3 is CASSQESGAYGGHTF. The CDR3 coding sequence is TGTGCCAGCAGCCAAGAATCAGGGGCGTATGGTGGCCACACCTTC.

This clonotype was recorded many times. One junction end disagrees with the germline gene, perhaps due to a read error. V usage is TRBV7-7 and J usage is TRBJ2-7, with TRBD2 matching over 11 bases. The CDR3 is made up of 15 amino acids. The germline gives CDR1 SSHAT, CDR2 FNYEAQ (reference sequence). The CDR3 spells CASSPSGGLSYEQYF. DNA for the CDR3: TGTGCTAGCAGTCCTAGCGGGGGGCTTTCCTACGAGCAGTACTTC.

V gene TRBV28 combines with J gene TRBJ2-2; D remains ambiguous. The CDR3 loop spans 12 amino acids. The ends were cut back, 11 bases at V and 6 bases at J, with 13 bases in the middle. Germline loops: CDR1 MDHEN, CDR2 SYDVKM. CDR3: CASSSVAGELFF. The CDR3 bases are TGTGCCTCTTCTTCGGTTGCCGGGGAGCTGTTTTTT.

This clonotype was found a few times. The chain joins TRBV6-2 or TRBV6-3 to TRBJ1-5, with 7 bases that match TRBD1. Per germline, CDR1 MNHEY and CDR2 SVGEGT. V gave up 3 bases and J gave up 4 bases; unmatched junction bases: 6. This CDR3 comprises 15 residues. For the CDR3, the DNA is TGTGCCAGCAGTTATACGGGACAGCAGAATCAGCCCCAGCATTTT. Protein sequence: CASSYTGQQNQPQHF.